The 21 T cell receptor beta chains listed next were all sequenced from one sample in a study of PD-L1 blockade in urothelial cancer. Here immunoSEQ multiplex PCR was the method, and the copy in TCRdb shows in-frame clones only, minus some. The sample carries some 50,000 clones, approximately 85% recorded once. Stated time point: peripheral blood 6 weeks after treatment start. The sequencing used PBMCs, collected around atezolizumab (anti-PD-L1) treatment. The source of these receptors is a man between 50 and 59 years old with urothelial cancer.

This chain connects TRBV27 to TRBJ2-7; 8 nucleotides line up with TRBD2. This CDR3 has 14 amino acids. V was pared by 5 bases and J by 1 base, with 4 bases of the junction left unmatched. CDR1 and CDR2 (germline): MNHEY, SMNVEV (reference sequence). This CDR3 is CASSPGLVSYEQYF. The CDR3 nucleotides read TGTGCCAGCAGTCCGGGACTAGTGTCCTACGAGCAGTACTTC.

V usage is TRBV13 and J usage is TRBJ2-4; D may be TRBD2 (7 bases). V lost 5 bases and J lost 6, with 20 bases in between. The CDR3 covers 16 residues. Per the germline V gene, CDR1 is PRHDT and CDR2 is FYEKMQ (reference sequence). CDR3 bases: TGTGCCAGCAGCCCAATACACAGGGAGGGTTTAAACATTCAGTACTTC. Amino acid sequence: CASSPIHREGLNIQYF.

This chain joins TRBV2 and TRBJ2-7; D is perhaps TRBD1 (5 bases). Trimming shortened V by 5 bases and J by 0 bases, and 23 bases separated the two germline ends. Germline CDR1 reads SNHLY; CDR2 reads FYNNEI. The CDR3 totals 18 residues. CDR3 nucleotides: TGTGCCAGCAGTTCACAGGTTGGATGGATCAGAAGCTCCTACGAGCAGTACTTC. The encoded protein is CASSSQVGWIRSSYEQYF.

The V and J genes are TRBV5-1 and TRBJ1-4; 7 bases line up with TRBD1. Per the germline V gene, CDR1 is SGHRS and CDR2 is YFSETQ. J gave up 4 bases and V 1 base, and 1 base lay outside the gene matches. CDR3 size: 14 residues. For the CDR3, the DNA is TGCGCCAGCAGCTTGTACAGGGGTAATGAAAAACTGTTTTTT. Translated: CASSLYRGNEKLFF.

J is TRBJ2-6 and V is TRBV19; no definite D call. Germline CDR1 and CDR2: LNHDA and SQIVND (reference sequence). The length of the CDR3 is 15 residues. Trimming cost V 3 bases and J 4 bases, with 10 bases left between them. As DNA, the CDR3 is TGTGCCAGTAGTATCGACTCAACGGGGGCCAACGTCCTGACTTTC. Translated, it gives CASSIDSTGANVLTF.

The chain employs TRBV19 and TRBJ2-7, with 8 bases fitting TRBD1. The V gene's germline CDR1 is LNHDA and CDR2 SQIVND (reference sequence). CDR3 size: 16 residues. Trimming removed 0 bases from V and 5 bases from J; junction bases left unmatched: 9. Written as DNA, the CDR3 is TGTGCCAGTAGTATAGATCGGGGACAGGTGTTGGACGAGCAGTACTTC. This translates into CASSIDRGQVLDEQYF.

CDR3: CASSSGGGSTDTQYF. As DNA, the CDR3 is TGTGCCAGTAGTAGCGGGGGGGGAAGCACAGATACGCAGTATTTT. The chain combines TRBV19 with TRBJ2-3; 9 bases agree with TRBD2. The V and J ends lost 4 bases and 0 bases, in that order; junction bases with no gene match: 2. The CDR3 totals 15 residues. The germline CDR1 and CDR2 sequences are LNHDA and SQIVND (reference sequence).

The rearrangement uses TRBV6-5 and TRBJ1-5; TRBD1 matches at 9 bases. Germline CDR1 MNHEY, CDR2 SVGAGI. The CDR3 extends over 15 amino acids. V trimming: 6 bases; J trimming: 5 bases; junction bases outside the gene matches: 8. The CDR3 loop reads CASRPRGTGYQPQHF. The CDR3 region has the DNA TGTGCCAGCAGGCCCCGAGGGACAGGGTATCAGCCCCAGCATTTT.

This sequence joins TRBV12-5 and TRBJ1-1; D is unclear. V was clipped by 7 bases and J by 2 bases, with 14 bases between them. In germline, CDR1 is LGHNT, CDR2 FRNRAP. This CDR3 region has 14 residues. The CDR3 reads CASEAGNPNTEAFF. In DNA form, the CDR3 reads TGTGCTAGTGAGGCAGGCAATCCTAACACTGAAGCTTTCTTT.

The chain joins TRBV9 to TRBJ2-2; possibly TRBD2 for D (7 bases). The ends were cut back, 0 bases at V and 6 bases at J, with 12 bases in the middle. The CDR3 runs to 15 residues. Germline CDR1 reads SGDLS; CDR2 reads YYNGEE. The CDR3 region has the DNA TGTGCCAGCAGCGTAGAAGGGGGGGTCCCCGGGGAGCTGTTTTTT. As protein: CASSVEGGVPGELFF.

The chain joins TRBV30 to TRBJ1-3; TRBD1 agrees at 7 bases. The CDR3 runs to 16 residues. Germline CDR1 GTSNPN, CDR2 SVGIG (reference sequence). Losses at the gene ends were 2 bases for V and 0 bases for J; bases not matched to a gene: 7. Here the CDR3 DNA reads TGTGCCTGGAGTTTAGGGGGACAGTACTCTGGAAACACCATATATTTT. As protein: CAWSLGGQYSGNTIYF.

J is TRBJ2-1 and V is TRBV14; 7 bases align to TRBD1. J was trimmed by 6 bases and V by 4 bases; bases with no gene match: 6. Germline-derived CDR1 and CDR2 are SGHDN and FVKESK. The CDR3 totals 14 residues. This CDR3 reads CASSRYRQGNEQFF. The CDR3 DNA reads TGTGCCAGCAGCCGATATCGACAGGGCAATGAGCAGTTCTTC.

The genes are TRBV7-8 and TRBJ2-7; 9 nucleotides agree with TRBD2. Germline assignment: CDR1 SGHVS and CDR2 FQNEAQ. CDR3 length: 15 residues. The V gene end was trimmed by 5 bases and the J gene end by 7 bases; junction bases not matched to a gene: 12. The CDR3: CASSPQGGGAREQYF. Here the CDR3 DNA reads TGTGCCAGCAGCCCCCAGGGCGGGGGGGCCCGTGAGCAGTACTTC.

The V gene is TRBV6-1, the J gene TRBJ1-4; 7 nucleotides align to TRBD1. This CDR3 has 15 amino acids. From germline, CDR1 is MNHNS and CDR2 SASEGT. Trimming took 1 base from V and 4 from J; bases not matched to a gene: 3. CDR3 coding DNA: TGTGCCAGCAGTGAAGGGGGACAGTATAATGAAAAACTGTTTTTT. This translates into CASSEGGQYNEKLFF.

The rearrangement uses TRBV6-6 and TRBJ2-7, with 9 bases fitting TRBD1. J was trimmed by 6 bases and V by 0 bases; bases with no gene match: 6. The CDR3 loop spans 15 amino acids. Germline V CDR1 and CDR2: MNHNY, SVGAGI (reference sequence). The CDR3 loop reads CASSYSGDRVGEQYF. CDR3 in DNA: TGTGCCAGCAGTTACTCGGGGGACAGGGTTGGCGAGCAGTACTTC.

The chain has TRBV28 and TRBJ2-1, with 9 bases lining up with TRBD2. CDR1 is MDHEN, CDR2 SYDVKM, per germline. Trimming removed 2 bases from V and 12 bases from J; junction bases left unmatched: 17. The CDR3 totals 17 residues. CDR3 region: CASSLTPSTSGFRGQFF. CDR3 DNA: TGTGCCAGCAGTTTAACCCCCTCGACTAGCGGCTTCCGAGGGCAGTTCTTC.

The J gene is TRBJ2-2, the V gene TRBV7-9; a possible D gene is TRBD2 (6 bases). Trimming removed 1 base at V and 5 bases at J, with 11 bases between. This CDR3 region has 15 residues. Looked up from germline, CDR1 is SEHNR and CDR2 is FQNEAQ (reference sequence). The CDR3 DNA reads TGTGCCAGCAGCTTAGATGGGCTAGCGACCGGGGAGCTGTTTTTT. Encoded protein: CASSLDGLATGELFF.

This clone was seen once. This chain links TRBV30 with TRBJ1-5; D uncertain. Germline values: CDR1 GTSNPN, CDR2 SVGIG (reference sequence). The CDR3 loop spans 14 amino acids. Deletions cut 1 base from V and 2 bases from J, with 9 bases between. The CDR3: CAWSGEWRNQPQHF. The CDR3 region has the DNA TGTGCCTGGAGTGGGGAGTGGCGCAATCAGCCCCAGCATTTT. Looking up the rest from reference TRBV30 and TRBJ1-5 gives the full variable domain: SQTIHQWPATLVQPVGSPLSLECTVEGTSNPNLYWYRQAAGRGLQLLFYSVGIGQISSEVPQNLSASRPQDRQFILSSKKLLLSDSGFYLCAWSGEWRNQPQHFGDGTRLSIL.

This chain links TRBV10-3 with TRBJ2-7, with D possibly matching TRBD1 (6 bases). The CDR3 is 16 amino acids. The V gene's germline CDR1 is ENHRY and CDR2 SYGVKD. V was cut by 6 bases and J by 5 bases, with 23 bases left in between. CDR3 sequence: CAISQSGQSKTDEQYF. The DNA of the CDR3 is TGTGCCATCAGCCAAAGCGGACAGAGCAAGACTGACGAGCAGTACTTC.

The chain carries TRBV6-1 and TRBJ1-2, with no clear D. V was clipped by 2 bases and J by 7 bases, with 17 bases between them. The CDR3 is made up of 15 amino acids. The germline V gene has CDR1 MNHNS and CDR2 SASEGT. CDR3 in DNA: TGTGCCAGCAGTGAATGGAGGGTACCCGGCGGTGGCTACACCTTC. It codes for CASSEWRVPGGGYTF.

The J gene is TRBJ2-7, the V gene TRBV5-6, with 15 bases aligning to TRBD2. The CDR3 is made up of 18 amino acids. Germline loops: CDR1 SGHDT, CDR2 YYEEEE. V shed 4 bases and J 3 bases; nucleotides not matched to a gene: 11. CDR3 DNA: TGTGCCAGCAGCCCGGGACTAGCGGGAGGACCCTGGAGCTACGAGCAGTACTTC. The encoded protein is CASSPGLAGGPWSYEQYF.